Described below is a single TCR beta chain sequence and its context. Its antigen is unknown. This CDR3 is 18 amino acids long. CDR1 is SGHRS, CDR2 YFSETQ, per germline. V was clipped by 2 bases and J by 2 bases; unmatched bases: 10. The sample belongs to a study of T cell repertoires in cytomegalovirus infection. TCRdb ran MiXCR on the reads and lists one entry per CDR3 protein. The sample shows roughly 120,000 distinct CDR3 sequences, 30% to 35% of them seen only once. Study-level points and caveats: Totalled public TCR beta family frequency picked out people who carried CMV plus the relevant HLA.

This receptor was identified in a human donor in good health (CMV status not recorded). Some clones in this sample may be carry-over from other donors' samples. V usage is TRBV5-1 and J usage is TRBJ1-6; 7 bases are a match to TRBD1. The material sequenced was CD8+ T cells from cultured PBMCs, taken from culture after CMV antigen stimulation. In nucleotides, the CDR3 is TGCGCCAGCAGCTTAGGCCGGCGGGGACAGCCCTATAATTCACCCCTCCACTTT. Amino acids: CASSLGRRGQPYNSPLHF. Complete variable domain (other parts from reference TRBV5-1 and TRBJ1-6): KAGVTQTPRYLIKTRGQQVTLSCSPISGHRSVSWYQQTPGQGLQFLFEYFSETQRNKGNFPGRFSGRQFSNSRSEMNVSTLELGDSALYLCASSLGRRGQPYNSPLHFGNGTRLTVT.